A selection of T cell receptor beta chains follows, all from one sample in a study of blood T cell repertoires in COVID-19. TCRdb's table, derived via immunoSEQ multiplex PCR, lists solely in-frame clones and lacks some. The table lists under 250,000 clones, 84% of them singletons. Sequencing input: peripheral blood. All receptors come from a human donor in a cohort sampled during active COVID-19. The CDR3 runs from the conserved cysteine through the conserved F or W. The D gene is left open where the match is weak. Not all rows give a size; the values are once, few, many and, for expanded clones, a class.

TRBD2	TRBJ2-1	15	NA	TRBV27	CASSSAGVSYNEQFF	TGTGCCAGCAGTTCCGCGGGAGTCTCCTACAATGAGCAGTTCTTC
NA	TRBJ2-2	14	NA	TRBV28	CASSFPRLTGELFF	TGTGCCAGCAGTTTTCCCCGGTTGACCGGGGAGCTGTTTTTT
NA	TRBJ2-1	15	NA	TRBV4-1	CASSQEPVSYNEQFF	TGCGCCAGCAGCCAAGAACCGGTCTCCTACAATGAGCAGTTCTTC
TRBD1	TRBJ2-7	15	NA	TRBV28	CASSFRDRGLREQYF	TGTGCCAGCAGTTTCCGGGACAGGGGGCTTCGCGAGCAGTACTTC
TRBD2	TRBJ2-3	16	NA	TRBV5-1	CASSLLAGGMTDTQYF	TGCGCCAGCAGCTTGCTTGCGGGAGGAATGACAGATACGCAGTATTTT
TRBD1	TRBJ2-5	18	once	TRBV24-1	CATSGLNRGSLYQETQYF	TGTGCCACCAGTGGCTTGAACAGGGGATCCTTATATCAAGAGACCCAGTACTTC
TRBD2	TRBJ2-5	16	NA	TRBV5-8	CASSGGGLAGGETQYF	TGTGCCAGCAGCGGGGGGGGACTAGCCGGAGGAGAGACCCAGTACTTC
TRBD1	TRBJ2-2	13	many	TRBV6-5	CASRDRGTGELFF	TGTGCCAGCCGGGACAGGGGGACCGGGGAGCTGTTTTTT
TRBD1	TRBJ2-7	16	NA	TRBV7-8	CASSTPDRASSYEQYF	TGTGCCAGCAGCACGCCGGACAGGGCGAGCTCCTACGAGCAGTACTTC
NA	TRBJ1-4	12	once	TRBV19	CASSPQGLQLFF	TGTGCCAGTAGTCCTCAGGGTTTGCAACTGTTTTTT
TRBD1	TRBJ2-7	15	NA	TRBV5-4	CASSAPGQTGYEQYF	TGTGCCAGCAGTGCACCGGGACAGACAGGCTACGAGCAGTACTTC
NA	TRBJ1-2	15	NA	TRBV28	CASRIDLPANYGYTF	TGTGCCAGCCGAATAGACTTACCAGCTAACTATGGCTACACCTTC
NA	TRBJ2-2	16	NA	TRBV27	CASSSPIGAGDGELFF	TGTGCCAGCAGTTCCCCGATTGGGGCTGGAGACGGGGAGCTGTTTTTT
TRBD2	TRBJ2-7	15	NA	TRBV2	CASTDLAGESYEQYF	TGTGCCAGCACAGATCTAGCGGGAGAGTCCTACGAGCAGTACTTC
TRBD1	TRBJ2-1	16	NA	TRBV5-4	CASSHKGQGINNEQFF	TGTGCCAGCAGCCATAAGGGACAGGGGATTAACAATGAGCAGTTCTTC
TRBD1	TRBJ2-1	19	NA	TRBV5-8	CASSLVGRLGQGVYNEQFF	TGTGCCAGCAGCTTGGTTGGCCGTCTGGGACAGGGAGTCTACAATGAGCAGTTCTTC
TRBD2	TRBJ2-7	14	few	TRBV6-5	CASSSTSPSYEQYF	TGTGCCAGCAGTTCGACTAGCCCCTCCTACGAGCAGTACTTC
NA	TRBJ1-6	13	NA	TRBV28	CASSFRVNSPLHF	TGTGCCAGCAGTTTCCGGGTTAATTCACCCCTCCACTTT
TRBD1	TRBJ2-3	16	once	TRBV5-1	CASSLVRGTGTDTQYF	TGCGCCAGCAGCTTGGTCCGCGGGACAGGGACAGATACGCAGTATTTT
TRBD1	TRBJ1-5	15	NA	TRBV7-2	CASSPGQGLGQPQHF	TGTGCCAGCAGCCCAGGACAGGGGTTGGGTCAGCCCCAGCATTTT
NA	TRBJ2-1	15	NA	TRBV3-1/TRBV3-2	CASSQERDPYNEQFF	TGTGCCAGCAGCCAAGAGCGGGATCCTTACAATGAGCAGTTCTTC
TRBD1	TRBJ1-2	16	many	TRBV7-8	CASSLEAQGGLEGYTF	TGTGCCAGCAGCTTAGAGGCCCAGGGGGGATTGGAGGGCTACACCTTC
TRBD1	TRBJ2-2	15	NA	TRBV2	CASRGYRGATGELFF	TGTGCCAGCAGGGGGTACAGGGGTGCCACCGGGGAGCTGTTTTTT
NA	TRBJ1-5	14	NA	TRBV25-1	CASSESSGDQPQHF	TGTGCCAGCAGTGAATCTTCCGGGGATCAGCCCCAGCATTTT
NA	TRBJ2-6	14	NA	TRBV4-1	CASRTGIGANVLTF	TGCGCCAGCCGCACAGGGATTGGGGCCAACGTCCTGACTTTC
TRBD2	TRBJ2-3	14	NA	TRBV2	CASTGTSVTDTQYF	TGTGCCAGCACCGGGACTAGTGTCACAGATACGCAGTATTTT
NA	TRBJ2-5	15	NA	TRBV7-6	CASSSNTGGEETQYF	TGTGCCAGCAGCTCAAATACCGGAGGGGAAGAGACCCAGTACTTC
TRBD1	TRBJ2-7	16	NA	TRBV9	CASSPSPDRASGEQYF	TGTGCCAGCAGCCCAAGTCCGGACAGGGCCTCGGGCGAGCAGTACTTC
NA	TRBJ1-1	13	medium-sized	TRBV18	CASSLQANTEAFF	TGTGCCAGCTCCCTGCAGGCGAACACTGAAGCTTTCTTT
TRBD2	TRBJ2-1	15	NA	TRBV28	CASSLLAGTYNEQFF	TGTGCCAGCAGTTTACTAGCGGGCACCTACAATGAGCAGTTCTTC
NA	TRBJ1-6	14	NA	TRBV30	CAWSVWGGNSPLHF	TGTGCCTGGAGTGTCTGGGGGGGTAATTCACCCCTCCACTTT
TRBD1	TRBJ2-7	12	NA	TRBV7-2	CASSMTGHEQYF	TGTGCCAGCAGCATGACAGGGCACGAGCAGTACTTC
TRBD1	TRBJ2-7	13	NA	TRBV25-1	CASSGTGRIEQYF	TGTGCCAGCAGCGGGACAGGGAGGATCGAGCAGTACTTC
TRBD2	TRBJ2-7	16	few	TRBV7-2	CASSPPLIAGTYEQYF	TGTGCCAGCAGTCCCCCCCTGATAGCGGGAACCTACGAGCAGTACTTC
TRBD1	TRBJ2-1	15	NA	TRBV10-3	CAISERDRVNNEQFF	TGTGCCATCAGTGAACGGGACAGGGTAAACAATGAGCAGTTCTTC
TRBD1	TRBJ1-2	15	NA	TRBV28	CASSLTDRGEYGYTF	TGTGCCAGCAGCCTTACGGACAGGGGAGAGTATGGCTACACCTTC
NA	TRBJ2-3	16	NA	TRBV11-2	CASSHPIGELTDTQYF	TGTGCCAGCAGCCATCCAATAGGGGAACTCACAGATACGCAGTATTTT
NA	TRBJ2-1	14	NA	TRBV5-1	CASSFQTAYNEQFF	TGCGCCAGCAGCTTCCAGACAGCCTACAATGAGCAGTTCTTC
NA	TRBJ2-7	14	NA	TRBV18	CASSPDTGRNEQYF	TGTGCCAGCTCACCAGATACAGGGCGGAACGAGCAGTACTTC
TRBD1	TRBJ1-6	17	NA	TRBV9	CASSPRGGGQVPLALHF	TGTGCCAGCAGCCCCCGAGGGGGGGGACAGGTGCCCTTGGCCCTCCACTTT
TRBD1	TRBJ2-7	15	NA	TRBV18	CASSPPGQETYEQYF	TGTGCCAGCTCACCACCGGGACAGGAGACCTACGAGCAGTACTTC
NA	TRBJ2-7	15	NA	TRBV7-2	CASSLVGDPYYEQYF	TGTGCCAGCAGCTTAGTTGGAGATCCTTACTACGAGCAGTACTTC
TRBD1	TRBJ1-1	14	NA	TRBV2	CASTPVRGQTEAFF	TGTGCCAGCACCCCCGTGAGGGGGCAAACTGAAGCTTTCTTT
TRBD2	TRBJ2-7	15	NA	TRBV28	CASSLEASGGREQYF	TGTGCCAGCAGTTTAGAGGCTAGCGGGGGACGCGAGCAGTACTTC
TRBD2	TRBJ2-1	16	NA	TRBV5-8	CASSLAGATSYNEQFF	TGTGCCAGCAGCTTAGCGGGAGCCACTTCCTACAATGAGCAGTTCTTC
TRBD1	TRBJ1-1	15	once	TRBV29-1	CSVEALDRADTEAFF	TGCAGCGTTGAAGCCCTCGACAGGGCGGACACTGAAGCTTTCTTT
NA	TRBJ2-7	15	NA	TRBV27	CASSFLTGSSYEQYF	TGTGCCAGCAGTTTTTTGACAGGCTCCTCCTACGAGCAGTACTTC
TRBD2	TRBJ2-1	15	NA	TRBV24-1	CATSDLAGAANEQFF	TGTGCCACCAGTGACCTAGCGGGAGCGGCGAATGAGCAGTTCTTC
NA	TRBJ1-1	13	once	TRBV28	CASSFQTSHEAFF	TGTGCCAGCAGTTTCCAGACAAGTCATGAAGCTTTCTTT
TRBD1	TRBJ2-3	16	NA	TRBV7-8	CASTNRGRDLPGTQYF	TGTGCCAGCACCAACAGGGGCAGGGACCTCCCGGGTACGCAGTATTTT
TRBD1	TRBJ2-4	18	NA	TRBV2	CASSERDRGRRAKNIQYF	TGTGCCAGCAGTGAGAGGGACAGGGGGCGTAGGGCCAAAAACATTCAGTACTTC
TRBD1	TRBJ2-7	14	NA	TRBV4-1	CASSQTGGSYEQYF	TGCGCCAGCAGCCAAACAGGGGGCTCCTACGAGCAGTACTTC
NA	TRBJ2-1	13	NA	TRBV27	CASRVWGHNEQFF	TGTGCCAGCAGAGTTTGGGGGCACAATGAGCAGTTCTTC
NA	TRBJ1-1	16	once	TRBV12-2	CASRAVPRTGGTEAFF	TGTGCAAGTCGCGCCGTACCCCGGACAGGGGGCACTGAAGCTTTCTTT